These 5 T cell receptor beta chains were sequenced from one sample in a study of a mutant IDH1 vaccine in newly diagnosed glioma. These receptors lack a known antigen. Time point noted: week 47, end of study. Vaccine doses each comprised 300 ug of mutant IDH1 20-mer peptide, with topical imiquimod. Clones were sequenced by immunoSEQ multiplex PCR, and TCRdb holds only the in-frame ones, with some missing. The sample records 84,000 or so clones, approximately 75% being singletons. Sequencing was performed on PBMCs, taken from a glioma patient whose treatment included an IDH1 peptide vaccine. These receptor sequences come from a man aged 35 to 55 with glioma.

V gene TRBV30 combines with J gene TRBJ2-3; D is unresolved. This CDR3 region has 13 residues. V was trimmed by 0 bases and J by 6 bases, leaving 10 bases between them. Germline lookup yields CDR1 GTSNPN and CDR2 SVGIG (reference sequence). This CDR3 reads CAWSVPIGDTQYF. The CDR3 DNA is TGTGCCTGGAGTGTTCCTATCGGGGATACGCAGTATTTT.

The chain recombines TRBV4-2 with TRBJ2-2; 7 bases match TRBD1. Unmatched junction bases numbered 1, after V lost 1 base and J lost 2 bases. This CDR3 spans 15 amino acids. The germline CDR1 and CDR2 sequences are LGHNA and YNFKEQ. CDR3 sequence (DNA): TGTGCCAGCAGCCAAGGACAGGGAAACACCGGGGAGCTGTTTTTT. Amino acid sequence: CASSQGQGNTGELFF.

This sequence joins TRBV6-5 and TRBJ1-1; D is unclear. The V end lost 0 bases, the J end lost 4 bases, and 9 bases lay between the germline ends. Germline CDR1 reads MNHEY; CDR2 reads SVGAGI. The CDR3 is 14 amino acids. DNA of the CDR3: TGTGCCAGCAGTTACTCGAGAGGGAGCACTGAAGCTTTCTTT. Translated: CASSYSRGSTEAFF.

V is TRBV19 and J is TRBJ2-2, with D uncertain. V lost 10 bases, J lost 0 bases, and 9 bases lay in between. CDR1 LNHDA and CDR2 SQIVND come from the germline V gene (reference sequence). The length of the CDR3 is 13 residues. The CDR3 reads CATTDSNTGELFF. The CDR3 DNA reads as TGTGCCACCACAGACTCGAACACCGGGGAGCTGTTTTTT.

The chain recombines TRBV12-5 with TRBJ1-2; maybe TRBD1 (5 bases). V was clipped by 2 bases and J by 8 bases, with 12 bases between them. The CDR3 is 13 residues long. Germline V lookup: CDR1 LGHNT, CDR2 FRNRAP. The CDR3 here is CASGLLGASGYTF. In DNA, the CDR3 is TGTGCTAGTGGTTTGTTAGGGGCTAGCGGCTACACCTTC.